The clone carrying this TCR beta chain has ten or more counts. The antigen remains undetermined. The data are from a study of T cells after yellow fever vaccination. General study findings and limits: Primary-vaccination clones mostly resurfaced post-booster (under 98% CD4, 85% to 90% CD8).

TCRdb processed the 5' RACE reads anew with MiXCR; each CDR3 protein has one entry. The sample contains some 300,000 distinct CDR3 sequences, less than 9.5% of which appear only once. Germline-derived CDR1 and CDR2 are ENHRY and SYGVKD. This CDR3 comprises 12 residues. The V and J ends lost 8 bases and 5 bases, in that order; junction bases with no gene match: 1. The TCR was taken from a young man who received the YFV17D yellow fever vaccine. Specimen: CD4+ T cells sorted from PBMCs, collected 5 days after the yellow fever booster vaccination. The J gene is TRBJ1-5, the V gene TRBV10-3; 9 nucleotides match TRBD1. For the CDR3, the DNA is TGTGCCATCGGGGACAGGGATCAGCCCCAGCATTTT. This translates into CAIGDRDQPQHF.